This T cell receptor (beta chain) was captured by sequencing in a study of blood T cell repertoires in COVID-19. Study-wide background: The cDNA or gDNA used as material had been derived from T cells, B-cell-depleted T cells, or PBMCs.

The germline CDR1 and CDR2 sequences are SGHTA and FQGNSA. J lost 1 base, V lost 7 bases, and 5 bases had no gene match. This CDR3 is built from 14 residues. Here immunoSEQ multiplex PCR was the method, and the copy in TCRdb shows in-frame clones only, minus some. The sample has about 82,000 clones, roughly 78% seen once. This clonotype was sampled from a man in his sixties with COVID-19, enrolled during active disease. This sequence joins TRBV7-2 and TRBJ2-5, with 8 bases lining up with TRBD2. Sequenced material: peripheral blood. The CDR3 DNA reads TGTGCCAGCACGGGAGGGGGGGCCCAAGAGACCCAGTACTTC. It yields the protein CASTGGGAQETQYF.